This T cell receptor beta chain was identified during a study of cytomegalovirus exposure and HLA in healthy donors. The CDR3 has 14 residues. V dropped 4 bases and J dropped 7 bases, with 12 bases sitting between them. The germline V gene has CDR1 SGHRS and CDR2 YFSETQ. PCR was performed using 60 Vbeta and 13 Jbeta primers. Assay: immunoSEQ multiplex PCR; the TCRdb copy retains only in-frame clones and omits some. The sample totals under 70,000 clones. The sequence derives from a man between 50 and 59 years old in good health and CMV-seropositive. J is TRBJ1-6 and V is TRBV5-1; no reliable D call. Sequencing was performed on PBMCs. CDR3 amino acids: CASSNGLENSPLHF. DNA for the CDR3: TGCGCCAGCAGCAACGGACTGGAGAATTCACCCCTCCACTTT.